This T cell receptor (beta chain) was found in a study of identical twins' blood T cells. TCRdb ran MiXCR on the 5' RACE reads and lists one entry per CDR3 protein. The table lists fewer than 450,000 distinct CDR3 sequences, 25% to 35% of them singletons, with around 5.6% in the top ten. Trimming stripped 3 bases from V and 7 bases from J, with 10 bases between. The germline gives CDR1 MDHEN, CDR2 SYDVKM. The CDR3 covers 13 residues. This clonotype was detected a few times. The sequence was collected from a woman aged 18 to 55 in good health. The chain employs TRBV28 and TRBJ2-4, with D possibly being TRBD1 (5 bases). Sequencing was carried out using PBMCs. The CDR3 DNA sequence: TGTGCCAGCAGTTTCCAGGGAAGGAACATTCAGTACTTC. It translates to CASSFQGRNIQYF.